Detailed here is one T cell receptor (beta chain). Its antigen is not identified. The CDR3 loop spans 14 amino acids. The V gene's germline CDR1 is MNHEY and CDR2 SVGAGI. Trimming took off 4 bases at V and 2 bases at J, with 9 bases between the two ends. Time point noted: baseline pretreatment blood. Specified treatment: 15 Gy SBRT to primary tumor, nephrectomy 4 weeks later. The entry originates in a study of radiation and T cells in renal cell carcinoma. Study as a whole: Nephrectomy followed 15 Gy stereotactic body radiation by 4 weeks. Study-level findings and limits: From baseline, blood top tumor clonotypes peaked at 2 weeks post-radiation.

Only in-frame clones appear in the TCRdb table, and some are missing; sequencing was by immunoSEQ multiplex PCR. The repertoire holds 85,000 to 100,000 clones, with 70% to 90% as singletons. This chain uses TRBV6-5 with TRBJ2-1; TRBD1 is a possible D gene (5 bases). This specimen was blood, taken from a patient whose treatment included radiotherapy and nephrectomy. The sequence was obtained from a man aged 45-65 years with renal cell carcinoma. CDR3 sequence (DNA): TGTGCCAGCAGTTCCGGACAAACCTACAATGAGCAGTTCTTC. Protein: CASSSGQTYNEQFF.